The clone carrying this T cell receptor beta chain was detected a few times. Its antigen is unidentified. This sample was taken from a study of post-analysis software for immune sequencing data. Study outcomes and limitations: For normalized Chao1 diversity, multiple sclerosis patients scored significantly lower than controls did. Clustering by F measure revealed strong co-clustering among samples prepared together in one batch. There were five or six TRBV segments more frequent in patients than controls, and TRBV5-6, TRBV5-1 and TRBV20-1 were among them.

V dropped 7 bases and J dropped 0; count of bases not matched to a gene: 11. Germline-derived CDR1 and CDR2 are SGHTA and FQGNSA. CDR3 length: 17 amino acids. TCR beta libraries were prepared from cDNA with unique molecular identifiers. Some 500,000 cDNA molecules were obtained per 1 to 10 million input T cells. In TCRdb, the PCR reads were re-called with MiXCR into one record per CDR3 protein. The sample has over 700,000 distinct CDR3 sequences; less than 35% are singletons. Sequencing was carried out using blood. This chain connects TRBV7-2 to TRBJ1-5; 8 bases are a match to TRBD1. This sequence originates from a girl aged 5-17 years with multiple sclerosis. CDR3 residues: CASTRGTGLFSNQPQHF. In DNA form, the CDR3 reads TGTGCCAGCACCCGTGGGACAGGACTTTTTAGCAATCAGCCCCAGCATTTT.